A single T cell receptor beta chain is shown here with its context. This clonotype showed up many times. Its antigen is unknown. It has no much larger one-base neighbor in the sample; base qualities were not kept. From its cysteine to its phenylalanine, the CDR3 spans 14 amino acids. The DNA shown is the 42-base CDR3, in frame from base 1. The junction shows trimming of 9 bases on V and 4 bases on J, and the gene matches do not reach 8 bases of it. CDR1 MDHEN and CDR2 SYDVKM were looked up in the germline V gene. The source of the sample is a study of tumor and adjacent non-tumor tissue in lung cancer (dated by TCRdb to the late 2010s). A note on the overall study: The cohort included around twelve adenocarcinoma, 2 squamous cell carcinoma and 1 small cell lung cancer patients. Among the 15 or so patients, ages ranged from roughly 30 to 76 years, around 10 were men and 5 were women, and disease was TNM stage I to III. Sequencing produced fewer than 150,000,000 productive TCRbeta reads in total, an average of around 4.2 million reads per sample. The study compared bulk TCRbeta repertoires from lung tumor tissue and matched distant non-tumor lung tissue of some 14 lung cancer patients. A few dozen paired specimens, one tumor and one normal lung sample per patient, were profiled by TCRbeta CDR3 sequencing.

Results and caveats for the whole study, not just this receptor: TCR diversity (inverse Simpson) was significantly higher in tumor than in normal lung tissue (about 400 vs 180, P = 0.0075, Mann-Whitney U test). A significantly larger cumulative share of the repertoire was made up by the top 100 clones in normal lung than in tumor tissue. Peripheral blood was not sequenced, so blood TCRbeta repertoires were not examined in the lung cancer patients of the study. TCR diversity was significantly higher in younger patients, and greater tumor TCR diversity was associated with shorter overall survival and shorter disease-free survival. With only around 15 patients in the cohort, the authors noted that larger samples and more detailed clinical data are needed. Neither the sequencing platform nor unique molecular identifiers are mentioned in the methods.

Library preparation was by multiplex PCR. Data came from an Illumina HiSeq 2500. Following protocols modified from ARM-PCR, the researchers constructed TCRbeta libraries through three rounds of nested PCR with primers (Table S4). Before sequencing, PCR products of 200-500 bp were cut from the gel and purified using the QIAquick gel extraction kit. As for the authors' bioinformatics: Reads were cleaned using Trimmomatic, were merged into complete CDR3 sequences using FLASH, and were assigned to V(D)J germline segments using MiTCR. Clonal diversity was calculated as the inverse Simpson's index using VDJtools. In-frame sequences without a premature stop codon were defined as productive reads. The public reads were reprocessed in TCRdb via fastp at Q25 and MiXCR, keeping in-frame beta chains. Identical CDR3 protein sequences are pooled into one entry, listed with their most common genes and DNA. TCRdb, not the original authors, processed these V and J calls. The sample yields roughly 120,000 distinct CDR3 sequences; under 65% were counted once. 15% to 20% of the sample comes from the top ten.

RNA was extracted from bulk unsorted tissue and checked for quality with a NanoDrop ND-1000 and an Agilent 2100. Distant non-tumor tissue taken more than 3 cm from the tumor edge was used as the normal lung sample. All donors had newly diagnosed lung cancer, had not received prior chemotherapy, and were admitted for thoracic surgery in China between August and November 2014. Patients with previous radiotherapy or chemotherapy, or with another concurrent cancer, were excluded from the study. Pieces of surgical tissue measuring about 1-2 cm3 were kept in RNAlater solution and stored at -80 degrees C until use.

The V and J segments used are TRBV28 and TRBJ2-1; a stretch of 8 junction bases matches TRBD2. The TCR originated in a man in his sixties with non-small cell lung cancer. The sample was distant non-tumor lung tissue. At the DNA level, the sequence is TGTGCCAGTTCGACCGGGGGGGGGTACAATGAGCAGTTCTTC. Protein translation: CASSTGGGYNEQFF.